This TCR beta chain was obtained from a study of CD4+ T cells in melanoma. Overall study findings and caveats: Diverse differentiation states were reported for melanoma neoantigen-specific CD4+ T cells. CD8+ T cell, macrophage and B cell function reportedly correlated with neoantigen-specific CD4+ T cells.

Only in-frame clones appear in the TCRdb table, and some are missing; sequencing was by immunoSEQ multiplex PCR. The table includes about 110,000 clones, about nine tenths detected once. CDR3 length: 14 amino acids. V lost 2 bases and J lost 3, with 6 bases in between. The germline V gene has CDR1 SGHDT and CDR2 YYEEEE. This clone was seen a single time. The antigen remains unidentified. V is TRBV5-6 and J is TRBJ1-6, with a tentative D call TRBD1 (6 bases). The sequenced material came from peripheral blood. The sequence was collected from a human donor with melanoma. CDR3 sequence (DNA): TGTGCCAGCAGCTTAGGGGGCTATAATTCACCCCTCCACTTT. It yields the protein CASSLGGYNSPLHF.